Given below is one T cell receptor (beta chain) in context. This record comes from a study of blood T cell repertoires in COVID-19. The overall study: Both acute and convalescent COVID-19 samples were obtained from the United States, Italy and Spain.

In the authors' methods: For nucleated cells, counts were estimated from reference gene primer amplification. Here immunoSEQ multiplex PCR was the method, and the copy in TCRdb shows in-frame clones only, minus some. The V and J calls and the clone size are those of that table, but D and trimming were determined from the DNA. The sample shows fewer than 350,000 clones, 87% of them seen only once. CDR1 MDHEN and CDR2 SYDVKM come from the germline V gene. V was clipped by 6 bases and J by 7 bases; unmatched bases: 14. The CDR3 loop spans 15 amino acids. The rearrangement uses TRBV28 and TRBJ1-2; 7 nucleotides align to TRBD1. Sequenced material: peripheral blood. This TCR came from a man younger than 45 with COVID-19, enrolled during active disease. CDR3 in DNA: TGTGCCAGCAGCCAGGGGAATCACAGGGGAAGTGGCTACACCTTC. Translated, it gives CASSQGNHRGSGYTF.